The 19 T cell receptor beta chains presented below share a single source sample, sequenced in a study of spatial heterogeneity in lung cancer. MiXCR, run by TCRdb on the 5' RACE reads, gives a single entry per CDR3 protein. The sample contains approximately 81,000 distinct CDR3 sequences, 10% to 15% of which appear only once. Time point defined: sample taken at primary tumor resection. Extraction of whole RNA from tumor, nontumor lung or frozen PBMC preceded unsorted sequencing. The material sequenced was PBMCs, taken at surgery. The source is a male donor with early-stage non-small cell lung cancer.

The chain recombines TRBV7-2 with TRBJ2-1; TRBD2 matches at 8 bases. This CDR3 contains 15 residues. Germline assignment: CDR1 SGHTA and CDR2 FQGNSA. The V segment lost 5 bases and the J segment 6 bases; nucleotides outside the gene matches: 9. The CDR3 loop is CASSPRGTSGNEQFF. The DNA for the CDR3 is TGTGCCAGCAGCCCCAGGGGCACTAGCGGCAATGAGCAGTTCTTC.

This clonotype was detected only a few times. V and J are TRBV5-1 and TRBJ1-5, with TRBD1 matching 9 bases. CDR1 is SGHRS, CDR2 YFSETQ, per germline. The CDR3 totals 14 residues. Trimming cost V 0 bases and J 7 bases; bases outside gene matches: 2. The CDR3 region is CASSLGDRDQPQHF. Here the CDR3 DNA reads TGCGCCAGCAGCTTGGGGGACAGGGACCAGCCCCAGCATTTT.

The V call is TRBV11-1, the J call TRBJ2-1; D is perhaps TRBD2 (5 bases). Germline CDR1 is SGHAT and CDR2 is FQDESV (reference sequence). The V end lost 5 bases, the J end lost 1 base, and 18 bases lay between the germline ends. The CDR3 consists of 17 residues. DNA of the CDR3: TGTGCCAGCAGCCGGGATCCCCGGGTGAGTTCCTACAATGAGCAGTTCTTC. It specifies CASSRDPRVSSYNEQFF. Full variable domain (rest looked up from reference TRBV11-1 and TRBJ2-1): EAEVAQSPRYKITEKSQAVAFWCDPISGHATLYWYRQILGQGPELLVQFQDESVVDDSQLPKDRFSAERLKGVDSTLKIQPAELGDSAMYLCASSRDPRVSSYNEQFFGPGTRLTVL.

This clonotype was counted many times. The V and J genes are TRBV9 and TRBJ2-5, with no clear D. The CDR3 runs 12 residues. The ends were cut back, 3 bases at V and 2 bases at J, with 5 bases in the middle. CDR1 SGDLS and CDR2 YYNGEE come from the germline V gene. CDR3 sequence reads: CASSDTQETQYF. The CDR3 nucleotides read TGTGCCAGCAGCGACACTCAAGAGACCCAGTACTTC.

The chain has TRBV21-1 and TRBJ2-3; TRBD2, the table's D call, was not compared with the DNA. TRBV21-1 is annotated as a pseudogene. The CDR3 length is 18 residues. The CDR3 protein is CASTISAGEDRGTDTQYF. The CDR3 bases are TGTGCCAGCACCATCTCAGCGGGAGAGGATCGGGGCACAGATACGCAGTATTTT.

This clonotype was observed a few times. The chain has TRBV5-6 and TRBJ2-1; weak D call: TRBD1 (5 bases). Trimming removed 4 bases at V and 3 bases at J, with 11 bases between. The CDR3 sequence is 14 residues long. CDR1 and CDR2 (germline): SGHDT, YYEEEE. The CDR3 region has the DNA TGTGCCAGCAGCGTAGGGGTGAGCTACAATGAGCAGTTCTTC. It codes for CASSVGVSYNEQFF.

CDR3: CSVDKENTEAFF. DNA of the CDR3: TGCAGCGTTGACAAGGAGAACACTGAAGCTTTCTTT. The chain uses TRBV29-1 and TRBJ1-1; D gene unclear. V gave up 3 bases and J gave up 1 base, with 6 bases separating them. The CDR3 contains 12 residues. Germline V lookup: CDR1 SQVTM, CDR2 ANQGSEA. Combining the CDR3 with reference TRBV29-1 and TRBJ1-1 gives the whole variable domain SAVISQKPSRDICQRGTSLTIQCQVDSQVTMMFWYRQQPGQSLTLIATANQGSEATYESGFVIDKFPISRPNLTFSTLTVSNMSPEDSSIYLCSVDKENTEAFFGQGTRLTVV.

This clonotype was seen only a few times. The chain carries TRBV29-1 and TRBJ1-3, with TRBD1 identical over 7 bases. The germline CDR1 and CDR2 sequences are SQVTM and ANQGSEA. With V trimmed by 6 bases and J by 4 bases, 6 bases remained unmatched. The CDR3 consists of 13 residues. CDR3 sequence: CSVPGGRGNTIYF. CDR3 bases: TGCAGCGTCCCAGGGGGAAGGGGAAACACCATATATTTT.

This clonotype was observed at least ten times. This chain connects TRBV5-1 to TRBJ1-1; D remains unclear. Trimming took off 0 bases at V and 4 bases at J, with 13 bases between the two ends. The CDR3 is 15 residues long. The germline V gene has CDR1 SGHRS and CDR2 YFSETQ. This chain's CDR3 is CASSLDVSTSTEAFF. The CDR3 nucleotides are TGCGCCAGCAGCTTGGATGTCTCGACGAGCACTGAAGCTTTCTTT. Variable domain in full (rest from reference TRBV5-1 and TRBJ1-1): KAGVTQTPRYLIKTRGQQVTLSCSPISGHRSVSWYQQTPGQGLQFLFEYFSETQRNKGNFPGRFSGRQFSNSRSEMNVSTLELGDSALYLCASSLDVSTSTEAFFGQGTRLTVV.

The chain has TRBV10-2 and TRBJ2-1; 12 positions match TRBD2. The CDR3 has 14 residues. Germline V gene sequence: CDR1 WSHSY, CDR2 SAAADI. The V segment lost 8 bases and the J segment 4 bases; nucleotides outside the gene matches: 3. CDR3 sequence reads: CASFTSGGYNEQFF. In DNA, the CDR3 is TGCGCCAGCTTCACTAGCGGGGGGTACAATGAGCAGTTCTTC.

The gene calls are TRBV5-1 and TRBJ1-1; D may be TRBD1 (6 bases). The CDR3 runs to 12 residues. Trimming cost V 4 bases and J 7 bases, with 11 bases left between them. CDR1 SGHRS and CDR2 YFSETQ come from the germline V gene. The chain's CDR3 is CASSPGTLEAFF. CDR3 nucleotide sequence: TGCGCCAGCAGCCCCGGGACACTTGAAGCTTTCTTT. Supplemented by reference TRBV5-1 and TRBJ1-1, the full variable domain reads KAGVTQTPRYLIKTRGQQVTLSCSPISGHRSVSWYQQTPGQGLQFLFEYFSETQRNKGNFPGRFSGRQFSNSRSEMNVSTLELGDSALYLCASSPGTLEAFFGQGTRLTVV.

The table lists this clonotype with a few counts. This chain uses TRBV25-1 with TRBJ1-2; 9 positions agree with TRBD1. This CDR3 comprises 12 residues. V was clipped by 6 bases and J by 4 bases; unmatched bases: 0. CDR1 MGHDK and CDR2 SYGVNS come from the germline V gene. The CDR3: CASRQGAYGYTF. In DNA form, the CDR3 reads TGTGCCAGCAGACAGGGGGCCTATGGCTACACCTTC.

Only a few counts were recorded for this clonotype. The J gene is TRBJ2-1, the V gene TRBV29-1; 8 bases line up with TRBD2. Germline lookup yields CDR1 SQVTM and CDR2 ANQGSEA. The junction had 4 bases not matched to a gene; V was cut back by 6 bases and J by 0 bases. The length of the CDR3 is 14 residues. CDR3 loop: CSVIAGSSYNEQFF. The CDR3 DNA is TGCAGCGTCATAGCGGGAAGCTCCTACAATGAGCAGTTCTTC.

CDR3 DNA sequence: TGCAGCGTTGCAGAAGGTGGGGCCAACGTCCTGACTTTC. It specifies CSVAEGGANVLTF. The chain couples TRBV29-1 to TRBJ2-6; D is uncertain. The V end was cut by 4 bases, the J end by 3 bases, with 7 bases between. Germline V gene sequence: CDR1 SQVTM, CDR2 ANQGSEA. This CDR3 contains 13 residues.

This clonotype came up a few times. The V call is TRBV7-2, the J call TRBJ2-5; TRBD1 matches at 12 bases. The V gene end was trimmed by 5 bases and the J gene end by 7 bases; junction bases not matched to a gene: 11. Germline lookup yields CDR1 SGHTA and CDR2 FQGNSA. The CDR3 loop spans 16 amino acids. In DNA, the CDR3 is TGTGCCAGCAGCCGCGATTGGGGACAGGGGGCGGGGACCCAGTACTTC. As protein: CASSRDWGQGAGTQYF.

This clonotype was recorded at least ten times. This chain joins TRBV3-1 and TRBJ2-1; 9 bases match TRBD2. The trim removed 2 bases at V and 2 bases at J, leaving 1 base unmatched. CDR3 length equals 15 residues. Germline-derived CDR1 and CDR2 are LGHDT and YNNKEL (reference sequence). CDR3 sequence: CASSQLAGPYNEQFF. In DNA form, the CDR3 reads TGTGCCAGCAGCCAACTAGCGGGGCCCTACAATGAGCAGTTCTTC.

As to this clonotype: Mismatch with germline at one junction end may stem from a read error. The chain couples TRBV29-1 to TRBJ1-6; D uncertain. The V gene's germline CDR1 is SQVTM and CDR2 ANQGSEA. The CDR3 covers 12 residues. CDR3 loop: CSVATENSPLQF. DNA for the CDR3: TGCAGCGTTGCGACGGAAAATTCACCCCTCCAATTT.

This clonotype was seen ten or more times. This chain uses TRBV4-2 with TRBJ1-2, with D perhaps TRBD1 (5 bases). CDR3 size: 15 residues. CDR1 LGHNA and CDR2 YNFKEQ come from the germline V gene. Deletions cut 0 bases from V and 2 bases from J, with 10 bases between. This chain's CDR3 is CASSQERAGNYGYTF. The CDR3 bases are TGTGCCAGCAGCCAAGAAAGGGCAGGGAACTATGGCTACACCTTC.

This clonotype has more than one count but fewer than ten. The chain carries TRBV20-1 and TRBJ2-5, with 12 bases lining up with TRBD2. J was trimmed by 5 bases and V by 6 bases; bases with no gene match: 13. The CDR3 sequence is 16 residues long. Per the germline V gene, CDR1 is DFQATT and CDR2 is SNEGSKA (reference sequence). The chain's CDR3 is CSAPGGLAGGGETQYF. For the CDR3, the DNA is TGCAGTGCCCCCGGAGGGCTAGCGGGAGGGGGGGAGACCCAGTACTTC.